The clone carrying this TCR beta chain was picked up one time. This record belongs to a study of blood T cell repertoires in COVID-19. The wider study: Spain, Italy and the United States supplied samples that represented acute and convalescent COVID-19. From T cells, B-cell-depleted T cells, or PBMCs came the material, which was cDNA or gDNA.

The CDR3 consists of 15 residues. CDR1 and CDR2 from the germline V gene are SGHAT and FQNNGV. Trimming took 2 bases from V and 5 from J, leaving 10 bases between them. The authors' processing: Cell counts per sample came from amplifying reference gene primers. Profiling relied on immunoSEQ multiplex PCR, and the TCRdb table lists in-frame clones only, not all of them. V, J and clone size reflect that table, while D and trimming were determined from the DNA. The sample shows about 260,000 clones, about 85% of them seen only once. The sequenced material came from peripheral blood. The sequence was obtained from a woman in her 50s who had recovered from COVID-19. This chain uses TRBV11-2 with TRBJ1-6; D gene unclear. DNA of the CDR3: TGTGCCAGCAGCTTACTTCCGGTGGATAATTCACCCCTCCACTTT. Translated, it gives CASSLLPVDNSPLHF. The whole variable domain, remainder taken from reference TRBV11-2 and TRBJ1-6, is EAGVAQSPRYKIIEKRQSVAFWCNPISGHATLYWYQQILGQGPKLLIQFQNNGVVDDSQLPKDRFSAERLKGVDSTLKIQPAKLEDSAVYLCASSLLPVDNSPLHFGNGTRLTVT.